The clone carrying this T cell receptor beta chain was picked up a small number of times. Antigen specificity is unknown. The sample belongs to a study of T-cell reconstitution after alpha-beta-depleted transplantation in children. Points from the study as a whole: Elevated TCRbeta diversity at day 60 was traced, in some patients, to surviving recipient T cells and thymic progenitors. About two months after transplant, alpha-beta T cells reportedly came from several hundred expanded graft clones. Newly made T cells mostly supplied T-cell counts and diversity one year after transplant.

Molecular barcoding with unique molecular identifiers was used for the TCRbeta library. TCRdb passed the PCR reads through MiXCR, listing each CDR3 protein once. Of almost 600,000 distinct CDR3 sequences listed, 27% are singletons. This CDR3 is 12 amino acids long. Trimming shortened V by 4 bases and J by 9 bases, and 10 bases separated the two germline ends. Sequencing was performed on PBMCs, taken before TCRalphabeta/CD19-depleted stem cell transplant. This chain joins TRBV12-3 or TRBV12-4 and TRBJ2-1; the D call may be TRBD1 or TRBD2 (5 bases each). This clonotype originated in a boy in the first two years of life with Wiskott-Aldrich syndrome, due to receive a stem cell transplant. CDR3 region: CASSWGMVEQFF. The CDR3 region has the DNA TGTGCCAGCAGTTGGGGGATGGTTGAGCAGTTCTTC.